This TCR beta chain was found in a study of cytotoxic CD8 clonotypes in ibrutinib-treated CLL. Overall study: Partial responses totalled roughly 24 and complete responses 2; after median about six years, approximately 15 remained remitted and around twelve progressed. Investigators collected response samples after a median approximately twelve months of treatment, range 6 to 36.

Study findings and constraints: Public clonotypes occurred uncommonly; on treatment, they contracted or remained stable.

Profiled with immunoSEQ multiplex PCR; TCRdb holds only in-frame clones, not every one. The sample lists some 130,000 clones, 85% to 95% occurring once. With regard to this clone: The antigen remains unidentified.

The CDR3 sequence is 15 residues long. Germline CDR1 is SGHTA and CDR2 is FQGTGA. The V and J ends lost 0 bases and 4 bases respectively, with 12 bases between them. This clonotype was obtained from a human donor with chronic lymphocytic leukemia. Here the sequenced sample was PBMCs, taken after 12 months of ibrutinib treatment. The J gene is TRBJ1-1, the V gene TRBV7-3, with D unresolved. The CDR3 reads CASSLTSERGTEAFF. Written as DNA, the CDR3 is TGTGCCAGCAGCTTAACGTCGGAACGGGGCACTGAAGCTTTCTTT. Looking up the rest from reference TRBV7-3 and TRBJ1-1 gives the full variable domain: GAGVSQTPSNKVTEKGKYVELRCDPISGHTALYWYRQSLGQGPEFLIYFQGTGAADDSGLPNDRFFAVRPEGSVSTLKIQRTERGDSAVYLCASSLTSERGTEAFFGQGTRLTVV.